The clone carrying this TCR beta chain was seen more than once but under ten times. The target antigen is unknown. The CDR3 loop spans 16 amino acids. Germline CDR1 and CDR2: MGHRA and YSYEKL. V was cut by 3 bases and J by 3 bases, with 14 bases left in between. TCRdb passed the 5' RACE reads through MiXCR, listing each CDR3 protein once. The sample carries about 57,000 distinct CDR3 sequences, approximately 27% recorded once. Treg sorting used a CD4+CD25+CD127-/low gate. Overall study findings and caveats: The larger cohort examined one V-J beta rearrangement, not whole repertoires. Tumor memory CD4+ T cell TCR gene usage clustered with blood and lymph node memory CD4+ cells and lymph node naive CD4+ cells.

This rearrangement joins TRBV4-1 to TRBJ1-4; D gene ambiguous. Sequencing input: tumor-infiltrating Tregs sorted from the breast tumor. The sequence was obtained from a female donor with breast cancer. The CDR3 protein is CASSQTPTVSNEKLFF. In nucleotides, the CDR3 is TGCGCCAGCAGCCAGACCCCAACAGTGTCTAATGAAAAACTGTTTTTT.